The next 9 T cell receptor beta chains were all read from a single sample in a study of blood T cells in healthy people across ages. A second PCR, run for about 6 to 11 cycles, used a sample-barcoded 5' primer plus a J-beta primer mix. TCRdb used MiXCR to reprocess the 5' RACE reads, holding one entry per CDR3 protein. The data contain around 1,100,000 distinct CDR3 sequences, roughly two fifths of them singletons. The sequencing sample was made of blood. The source is a young man in good health.

The chain couples TRBV12-5 to TRBJ2-5; D gene ambiguous. The V end was cut by 4 bases, the J end by 5 bases, with 8 bases between. The CDR3 totals 12 residues. Germline-derived CDR1 and CDR2 are LGHNT and FRNRAP. The CDR3, as DNA: TGTGCTAGTGGTTCCGCTGATGAGACCCAGTACTTC. As protein: CASGSADETQYF. The full variable domain, its missing parts supplied by reference TRBV12-5 and TRBJ2-5, is DARVTQTPRHKVTEMGQEVTMRCQPILGHNTVFWYRQTMMQGLELLAYFRNRAPLDDSGMPKDRFSAEMPDATLATLKIQPSEPRDSAVYFCASGSADETQYFGPGTRLLVL.

This chain's CDR3 is CAWSSWGNTGELFF. Written as DNA, the CDR3 is TGTGCCTGGAGTAGTTGGGGGAACACCGGGGAGCTGTTTTTT. The chain carries TRBV30 and TRBJ2-2; D not certain. The CDR3 length is 14 residues. The V end was cut by 2 bases, the J end by 1 base, with 8 bases between. CDR1 GTSNPN and CDR2 SVGIG come from the germline V gene (reference sequence).

In DNA form, the CDR3 reads TGTGCCAGCAGCCATTCGGGGACAGCAAAATTCAATGGCTACACCTTC. It translates to CASSHSGTAKFNGYTF. This chain uses TRBV6-2 or TRBV6-3 with TRBJ1-2, with 7 positions matching TRBD1. CDR1 MNHEY and CDR2 SVGEGT come from the germline V gene. The CDR3 length is 16 residues. Germline trimming cut 6 bases from V and 6 bases from J; bases unmatched to any gene: 16.

This sequence joins TRBV7-2 and TRBJ2-5; the match to TRBD2 covers 9 bases. The tail of the sequence fits TRBJ2-7 better, so the J call may be wrong. The germline gives CDR1 SGHTA, CDR2 FQGNSA. The CDR3 consists of 17 residues. CDR3 bases: TGTGCCAGCAGCTTAGTCGCTAGCGGGATAGGACCGCGCGAGCAGTACTTC. Translating gives CASSLVASGIGPREQYF.

This clonotype was found a few times. V usage is TRBV12-3 or TRBV12-4 and J usage is TRBJ2-1, with 9 bases fitting TRBD1. The CDR3 is made up of 13 amino acids. V lost 5 bases and J lost 8; bases outside the gene matches: 4. The CDR3 coding sequence is TGTGCCAGCAGTAGGACAGGGGTAGATGAGCAGTTCTTC. It encodes CASSRTGVDEQFF.

This clonotype came up a few times. The chain is built from TRBV6-6 and TRBJ1-2; possible D gene TRBD1, 6 bases. The V and J ends lost 5 bases and 4 bases respectively, with 20 bases between them. The germline gives CDR1 MNHNY, CDR2 SVGAGI (reference sequence). The CDR3 runs to 16 residues. The DNA for the CDR3 is TGTGCCAGCAGTCCAATAGATCAGGGGAGAGGCTATGGCTACACCTTC. It codes for CASSPIDQGRGYGYTF.

Of note for this clonotype: Being one base from a much bigger clone, this may be a read error. The J gene is TRBJ2-5, the V gene TRBV12-3 or TRBV12-4, with 8 bases matching TRBD1. Trimming cost V 3 bases and J 11 bases; bases outside gene matches: 8. The CDR3 has 13 residues. CDR3 in amino acids: CASSLDREEEQYF. CDR3 bases: TGTGCCAGCAGTTTGGACAGGGAGGAAGAGCAGTACTTC.

The gene calls are TRBV12-3 or TRBV12-4 and TRBJ2-2, with 9 bases identical to TRBD1. Trimming took 4 bases from V and 4 from J; bases not matched to a gene: 4. This CDR3 is built from 15 residues. The CDR3 DNA reads TGTGCCAGCAGTTCCGGACAGGGGACCACCGGGGAGCTGTTTTTT. Its protein is CASSSGQGTTGELFF.

The gene calls are TRBV11-2 and TRBJ2-1; 14 positions match TRBD2. Per germline, CDR1 SGHAT and CDR2 FQNNGV. J gave up 3 bases and V 3 bases, and 19 bases lay outside the gene matches. The CDR3 has 22 amino acids. In nucleotides, the CDR3 is TGTGCCAGCAGCTTTAGACCGCCTTTTCCGGGACTAGCGGGGGATCTCTACAATGAGCAGTTCTTC. It translates to CASSFRPPFPGLAGDLYNEQFF.